The clone carrying this T cell receptor beta chain was recorded a few times. Its antigen is currently unknown. The CDR3 sequence is 14 residues long. The germline V gene has CDR1 SGHTA and CDR2 FQGNSA. Trimming stripped 3 bases from V and 5 bases from J, with 10 bases between. The sample originates from a study of T-cell memory formation after mild COVID-19. Study-wide findings and caveats: Contracting clones localized mainly to CM and EM when CD4+ and mainly to EMRA when CD8+.

TCRdb called the 5' RACE reads again in MiXCR, with one record for every CDR3 protein. The table lists roughly 130,000 distinct CDR3 sequences, roughly 6.2% of them singletons. The clonotype comes from an adult woman who had mild COVID-19 (a few samples of this study predate the infection). Cell type and time point are not known. The genes are TRBV7-2 and TRBJ1-4; D possibly corresponds to TRBD1 (6 bases). Sequencing input: PBMCs or a T cell subset sorted from them (not recorded which). CDR3 sequence (DNA): TGTGCCAGCAGCTTGGGGGCGAGGAATGAAAAACTGTTTTTT. It is translated as CASSLGARNEKLFF.